This TCR beta chain was identified during a study of T cells in Graves' hyperthyroidism and ophthalmopathy. Study details: Staff took peripheral blood when the initial diagnosis was made, before any treatment began.

Germline lookup yields CDR1 KGHSH and CDR2 LQKENI. The V end lost 0 bases, the J end lost 3 bases, and 5 bases lay between the germline ends. The CDR3 sequence is 13 residues long. This clonotype has at least ten counts. Regions amplified from RNA transcripts were the TCR beta CDR3 regions. First-round RT-PCR with HTBI primers amplified the TCR CDR3 region. TCRdb re-derived calls from the multiplex PCR reads in MiXCR, one entry per CDR3 protein. This table holds 300,000 to 500,000 distinct CDR3 sequences, around an eighth found once. The TCR comes from a man between 45 and 60 years old with Graves' ophthalmopathy. The chain links TRBV18 to TRBJ1-1; no firm D call. Sequencing was performed on blood. DNA of the CDR3: TGTGCCAGCTCACCACCGATGGACACTGAAGCTTTCTTT. This encodes CASSPPMDTEAFF.